This entry lists 8 T cell receptor beta chains sequenced from one sample in a study of cytomegalovirus exposure and HLA in healthy donors. The PCR employed 60 Vbeta primers together with 13 Jbeta primers. Repertoires were generated with immunoSEQ multiplex PCR, while TCRdb's copy carries only in-frame clones and drops some. This table lists roughly 71,000 clones. What was sequenced was PBMCs. The receptors stem from a woman in her thirties or forties in good health and CMV-seropositive.

The chain combines TRBV29-1 with TRBJ2-5; D is perhaps TRBD1 (6 bases). V lost 5 bases, J lost 0 bases, and 16 bases lay in between. Germline lookup yields CDR1 SQVTM and CDR2 ANQGSEA. The CDR3 runs to 15 residues. This chain's CDR3 is CSVLGTTWYQETQYF. CDR3 coding DNA: TGCAGCGTTTTAGGGACAACCTGGTACCAAGAGACCCAGTACTTC.

The J gene is TRBJ1-4, the V gene TRBV18; 8 bases match TRBD1. Trimming removed 11 bases from V and 8 bases from J; junction bases left unmatched: 10. Germline V CDR1 and CDR2: KGHSH, LQKENI. The CDR3 runs 13 residues. The CDR3 region is CAGSGQGKEKLFF. The CDR3 coding sequence is TGTGCCGGTTCAGGACAGGGAAAAGAAAAACTGTTTTTT.

The CDR3 coding sequence is TGCGCCAGCAGCTTGGGCACTAGCGGATCCTACGAGCAGTACTTC. This sequence encodes CASSLGTSGSYEQYF. This sequence joins TRBV5-1 and TRBJ2-7; 8 bases are shared with TRBD2. The CDR3 length is 15 residues. Unmatched junction bases numbered 3, after V lost 0 bases and J lost 1 base. Germline V gene lookup returns CDR1 SGHRS and CDR2 YFSETQ.

The chain's CDR3 is CASSAGWNTEAFF. The CDR3, as DNA: TGCGCCAGCAGCGCGGGGTGGAACACTGAAGCTTTCTTT. The chain recombines TRBV5-1 with TRBJ1-1; D remains ambiguous. Germline values: CDR1 SGHRS, CDR2 YFSETQ. The V and J ends lost 4 bases and 1 base respectively, with 8 bases between them. The CDR3 length is 13 residues. Based on the CDR3 plus reference TRBV5-1 and TRBJ1-1, the full variable domain is KAGVTQTPRYLIKTRGQQVTLSCSPISGHRSVSWYQQTPGQGLQFLFEYFSETQRNKGNFPGRFSGRQFSNSRSEMNVSTLELGDSALYLCASSAGWNTEAFFGQGTRLTVV.

V usage is TRBV7-8 and J usage is TRBJ1-4; 8 bases are a match to TRBD1. The CDR3 totals 18 residues. Germline V lookup: CDR1 SGHVS, CDR2 FQNEAQ. V shed 4 bases, J shed 6 bases, and the junction held 16 bases outside the gene matches. CDR3 bases: TGTGCCAGCAGCTCCAAATCGAGCGCAGGGGGCGAAGATGAAAAACTGTTTTTT. Protein sequence: CASSSKSSAGGEDEKLFF.

The chain couples TRBV5-6 to TRBJ1-2; TRBD1 matches at 7 bases. There are 15 residues in the CDR3. The J segment lost 6 bases and the V segment lost 4 bases, leaving 12 bases of the junction unmatched. Germline assignment: CDR1 SGHDT and CDR2 YYEEEE. CDR3 protein: CASSEPGQRRDGYTF. CDR3 coding DNA: TGTGCCAGCAGCGAACCGGGACAGAGGAGGGATGGCTACACCTTC.

This chain connects TRBV7-2 to TRBJ2-5; D gene uncertain. V shed 6 bases and J shed 5 bases, with 10 bases lying between them. Germline V gene sequence: CDR1 SGHTA, CDR2 FQGNSA. The CDR3 extends over 12 amino acids. CDR3 sequence reads: CASSFHRETQYF. The CDR3 DNA follows: TGTGCCAGCAGTTTCCACCGGGAGACCCAGTACTTC.

The V call is TRBV20-1, the J call TRBJ2-1; no definite D call. Deletions cut 6 bases from V and 5 bases from J, with 5 bases between. Germline V gene lookup returns CDR1 DFQATT and CDR2 SNEGSKA (reference sequence). This CDR3 is 10 amino acids long. The CDR3 nucleotides read TGCAGTGCCGTAGACAATGAGCAGTTCTTC. Its translation is CSAVDNEQFF.